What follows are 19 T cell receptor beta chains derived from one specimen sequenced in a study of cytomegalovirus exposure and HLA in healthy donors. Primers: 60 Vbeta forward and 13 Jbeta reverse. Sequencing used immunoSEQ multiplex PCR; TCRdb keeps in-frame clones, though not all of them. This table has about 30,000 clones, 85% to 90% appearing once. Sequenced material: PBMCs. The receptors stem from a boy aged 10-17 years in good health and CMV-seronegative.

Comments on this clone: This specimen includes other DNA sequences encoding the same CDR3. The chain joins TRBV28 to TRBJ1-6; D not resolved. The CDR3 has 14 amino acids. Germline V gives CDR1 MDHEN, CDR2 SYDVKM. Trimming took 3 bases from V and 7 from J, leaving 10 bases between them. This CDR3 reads CASSFGVSNSPLHF. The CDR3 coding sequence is TGTGCCAGCAGTTTCGGGGTATCCAATTCACCCCTCCACTTT.

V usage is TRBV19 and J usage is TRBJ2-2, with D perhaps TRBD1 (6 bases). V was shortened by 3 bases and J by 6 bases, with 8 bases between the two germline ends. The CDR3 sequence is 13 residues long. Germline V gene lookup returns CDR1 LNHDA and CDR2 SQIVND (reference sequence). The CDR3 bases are TGTGCCAGTAGTATCAGGGGTCCCGGGGAGCTGTTTTTT. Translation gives CASSIRGPGELFF.

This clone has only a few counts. The DNA for the CDR3 is TGTGCCAGCAGCCCCCGGGACAAGATAAACTCTGGGGCCAACGTCCTGACTTTC. This codes for CASSPRDKINSGANVLTF. The rearrangement links TRBV5-6 to TRBJ2-6; D might be TRBD1 (6 bases). CDR3 length: 18 residues. V shed 4 bases and J shed 0 bases, with 17 bases lying between them. CDR1 and CDR2 (germline): SGHDT, YYEEEE.

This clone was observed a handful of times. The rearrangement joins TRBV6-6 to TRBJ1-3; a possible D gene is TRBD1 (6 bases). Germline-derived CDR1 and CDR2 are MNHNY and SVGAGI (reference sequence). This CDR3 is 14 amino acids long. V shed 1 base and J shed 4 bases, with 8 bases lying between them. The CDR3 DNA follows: TGTGCCAGCAGTTACTATACAGGGGGAAACACCATATATTTT. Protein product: CASSYYTGGNTIYF.

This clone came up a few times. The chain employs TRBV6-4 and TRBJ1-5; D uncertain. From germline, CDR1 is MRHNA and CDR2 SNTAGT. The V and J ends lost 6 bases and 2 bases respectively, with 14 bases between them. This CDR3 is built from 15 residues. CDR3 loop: CASSAAAGGNQPQHF. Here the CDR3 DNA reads TGTGCCAGCAGCGCCGCGGCGGGTGGCAATCAGCCCCAGCATTTT.

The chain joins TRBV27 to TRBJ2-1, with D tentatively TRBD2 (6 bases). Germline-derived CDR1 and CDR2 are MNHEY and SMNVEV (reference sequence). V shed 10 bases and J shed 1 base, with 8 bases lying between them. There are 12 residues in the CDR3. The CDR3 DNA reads TGTGCCACCAGCGGGTCCTACAATGAGCAGTTCTTC. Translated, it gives CATSGSYNEQFF.

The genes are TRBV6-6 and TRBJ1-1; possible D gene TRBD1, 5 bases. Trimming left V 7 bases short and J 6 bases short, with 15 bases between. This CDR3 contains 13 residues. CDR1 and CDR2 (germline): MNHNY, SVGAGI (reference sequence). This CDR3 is CASTQGSASEAFF. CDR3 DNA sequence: TGTGCCAGCACCCAGGGCTCTGCATCTGAAGCTTTCTTT.

CDR3: CASSARGHSGNTIYF. CDR3 nucleotides: TGTGCCAGCAGCGCTAGGGGCCACTCTGGAAACACCATATATTTT. The chain joins TRBV5-4 to TRBJ1-3; D is possibly TRBD1 (5 bases). V was pared by 4 bases and J by 0 bases, with 11 bases between. The CDR3 contains 15 residues. The germline gives CDR1 SGHNT, CDR2 YYREEE (reference sequence).

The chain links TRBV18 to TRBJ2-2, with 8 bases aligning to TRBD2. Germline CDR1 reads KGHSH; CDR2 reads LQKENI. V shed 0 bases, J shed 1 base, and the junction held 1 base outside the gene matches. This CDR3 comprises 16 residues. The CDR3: CASSPPSGGNTGELFF. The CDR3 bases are TGTGCCAGCTCACCACCGAGCGGGGGGAACACCGGGGAGCTGTTTTTT. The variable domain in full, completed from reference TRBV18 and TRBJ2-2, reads NAGVMQNPRHLVRRRGQEARLRCSPMKGHSHVYWYRQLPEEGLKFMVYLQKENIIDESGMPKERFSAEFPKEGPSILRIQQVVRGDSAAYFCASSPPSGGNTGELFFGEGSRLTVL.

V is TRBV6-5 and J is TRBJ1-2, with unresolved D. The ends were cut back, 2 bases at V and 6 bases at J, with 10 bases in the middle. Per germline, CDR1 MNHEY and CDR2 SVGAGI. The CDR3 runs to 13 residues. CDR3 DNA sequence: TGTGCCAGCAGTTACGAGGGTCGCGATGGCTACACCTTC. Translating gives CASSYEGRDGYTF.

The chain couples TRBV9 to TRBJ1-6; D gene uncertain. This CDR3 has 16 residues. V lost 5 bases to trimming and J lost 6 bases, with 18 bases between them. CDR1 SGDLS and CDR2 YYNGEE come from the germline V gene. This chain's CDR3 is CASSAGLPSFNSPLHF. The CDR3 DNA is TGTGCCAGCAGTGCAGGACTTCCGTCTTTTAATTCACCCCTCCACTTT.

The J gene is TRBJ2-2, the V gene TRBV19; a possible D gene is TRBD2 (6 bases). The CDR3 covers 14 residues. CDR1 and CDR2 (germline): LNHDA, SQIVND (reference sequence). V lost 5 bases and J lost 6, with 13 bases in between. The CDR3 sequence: CASSPTRDSGELFF. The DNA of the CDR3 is TGTGCCAGTAGTCCAACTAGGGACTCCGGGGAGCTGTTTTTT.

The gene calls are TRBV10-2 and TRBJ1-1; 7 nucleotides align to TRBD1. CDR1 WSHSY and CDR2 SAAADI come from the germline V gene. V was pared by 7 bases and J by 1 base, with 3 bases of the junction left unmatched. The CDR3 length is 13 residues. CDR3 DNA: TGCGCCAGCACCGACAGGGCGAACACTGAAGCTTTCTTT. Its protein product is CASTDRANTEAFF.

CDR3 sequence (DNA): TGCGCCAGCAGCTTGGGTACAGGGGTTTACACCGGGGAGCTGTTTTTT. Amino acids: CASSLGTGVYTGELFF. V is TRBV5-1 and J is TRBJ2-2, with 7 bases lining up with TRBD1. Germline trimming cut 0 bases from V and 3 bases from J; bases unmatched to any gene: 5. The CDR3 sequence is 16 residues long. Per the germline V gene, CDR1 is SGHRS and CDR2 is YFSETQ. Drawing the rest from reference TRBV5-1 and TRBJ2-2, the complete variable domain is KAGVTQTPRYLIKTRGQQVTLSCSPISGHRSVSWYQQTPGQGLQFLFEYFSETQRNKGNFPGRFSGRQFSNSRSEMNVSTLELGDSALYLCASSLGTGVYTGELFFGEGSRLTVL.

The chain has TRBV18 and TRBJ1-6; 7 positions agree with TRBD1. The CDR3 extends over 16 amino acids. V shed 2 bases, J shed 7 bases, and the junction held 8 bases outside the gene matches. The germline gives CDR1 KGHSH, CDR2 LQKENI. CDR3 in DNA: TGTGCCAGCTCACCAAAACAGGGGTTCGAAAATTCACCCCTCCACTTT. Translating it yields CASSPKQGFENSPLHF.

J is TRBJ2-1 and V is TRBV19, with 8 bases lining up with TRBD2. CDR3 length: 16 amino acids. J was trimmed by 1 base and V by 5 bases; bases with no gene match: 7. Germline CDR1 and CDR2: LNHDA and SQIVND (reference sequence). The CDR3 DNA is TGTGCCAGTAGTCCGGAGGCTAGCGGGTCCTACAATGAGCAGTTCTTC. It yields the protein CASSPEASGSYNEQFF.

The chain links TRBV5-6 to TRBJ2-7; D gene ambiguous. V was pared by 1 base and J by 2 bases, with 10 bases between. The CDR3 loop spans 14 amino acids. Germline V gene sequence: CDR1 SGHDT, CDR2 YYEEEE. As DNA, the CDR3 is TGTGCCAGCAGCTTGTCTCAGGCCCCCTACGAGCAGTACTTC. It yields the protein CASSLSQAPYEQYF.

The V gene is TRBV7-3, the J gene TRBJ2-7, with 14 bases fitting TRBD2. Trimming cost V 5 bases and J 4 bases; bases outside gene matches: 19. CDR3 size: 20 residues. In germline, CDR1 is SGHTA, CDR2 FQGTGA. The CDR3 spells CASSPTPVPRTSGGKYEQYF. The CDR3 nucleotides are TGTGCCAGCAGCCCTACGCCCGTACCCCGGACTAGCGGGGGGAAGTACGAGCAGTACTTC. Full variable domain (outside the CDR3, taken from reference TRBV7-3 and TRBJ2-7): GAGVSQTPSNKVTEKGKYVELRCDPISGHTALYWYRQSLGQGPEFLIYFQGTGAADDSGLPNDRFFAVRPEGSVSTLKIQRTERGDSAVYLCASSPTPVPRTSGGKYEQYFGPGTRLTVT.

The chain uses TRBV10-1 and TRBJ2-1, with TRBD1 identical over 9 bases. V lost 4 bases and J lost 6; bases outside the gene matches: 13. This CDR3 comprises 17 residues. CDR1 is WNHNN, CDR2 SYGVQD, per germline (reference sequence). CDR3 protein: CASSASRDRDRCNEQFF. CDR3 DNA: TGCGCCAGCAGTGCGTCCCGGGACAGGGACCGGTGCAATGAGCAGTTCTTC.